The source of this TCR beta chain is a study of T cell responses to AZD1222 COVID-19 vaccine. After removal of 5 bases from V and 7 bases from J, the junction contained 12 bases not matched to a gene. CDR3 length: 16 amino acids. In germline, CDR1 is MNHEY, CDR2 SMNVEV (reference sequence). The method was immunoSEQ multiplex PCR; TCRdb's version includes in-frame clones alone and lacks a portion of them. The table shows 95,000 to 120,000 clones, with about nine tenths occurring only once. This TCR was recovered from an adult in good health. The material was peripheral blood, obtained on day 0 of MenACWY control vaccination. J is TRBJ2-3 and V is TRBV27; TRBD1 aligns across 10 bases. As DNA, the CDR3 is TGTGCCAGCAGTACCCCGGGACAGGGGCGTGGGAATACGCAGTATTTT. Translation: CASSTPGQGRGNTQYF.